This T cell receptor (beta chain) was captured in a study of T-cell memory formation after mild COVID-19. Study information: Largely donor-specific TCR clusters were found.

Constant-segment-primed 5'RACE gave TCR alpha and TCR beta cDNA libraries with sample barcodes and UMIs. TCRdb re-called the 5' RACE reads with MiXCR, one entry per CDR3 protein. Here the sample spans 540,000 or so distinct CDR3 sequences, roughly 20% being singletons. Germline CDR1 is DFQATT and CDR2 is SNEGSKA (reference sequence). The CDR3 sequence is 14 residues long. V lost 5 bases and J lost 0, with 14 bases in between. The V gene is TRBV20-1, the J gene TRBJ2-7; perhaps TRBD1 as D (5 bases). The sample taken for sequencing was PBMCs or a T cell subset sorted from them (not recorded which). The sequence was obtained from an adult woman who had mild COVID-19 (a few samples of this study predate the infection). Cell type and time point are not known. The CDR3 spells CSAQDTTVSYEQYF. DNA for the CDR3: TGCAGTGCTCAGGACACTACTGTCTCCTACGAGCAGTACTTC.